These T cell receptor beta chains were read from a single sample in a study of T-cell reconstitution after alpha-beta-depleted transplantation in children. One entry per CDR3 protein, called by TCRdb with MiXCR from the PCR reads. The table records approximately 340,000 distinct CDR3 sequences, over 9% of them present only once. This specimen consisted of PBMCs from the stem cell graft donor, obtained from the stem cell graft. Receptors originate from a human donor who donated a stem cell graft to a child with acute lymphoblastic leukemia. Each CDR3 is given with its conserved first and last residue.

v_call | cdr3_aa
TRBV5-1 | CASSFQGTGELFF
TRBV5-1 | CASSLNGQGAAEQFF
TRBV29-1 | CSVPRGGETQYF
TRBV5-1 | CASSLVSDRAFRMNSPLHF
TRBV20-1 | CCASTGLAILNTGELFF
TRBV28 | CASSHSSPGGTDTQYF
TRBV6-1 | CASSTDRGNQPQHF
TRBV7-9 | CASSFGGGSYEQYF
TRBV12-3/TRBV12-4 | CASSLPGRRTGILAKNIQYF
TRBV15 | CATSRRTGSGNTIYF
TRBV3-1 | CASSQDVASGGTQYF
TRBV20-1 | CSARPFPDYNYNEQFF
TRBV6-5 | CASSYQEPRDRVYEQYF
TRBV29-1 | CSVVEGPSYNEQFF
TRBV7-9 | CASRHSGGSYNEQFF
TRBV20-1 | CSAHNAGRDYNEQFF
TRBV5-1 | CASSLAGQNYGYTF
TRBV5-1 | CASSLSGTSGSKTQYF
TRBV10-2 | CASTNTGELFF
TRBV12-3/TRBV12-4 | CASSAAGTGREKLFF
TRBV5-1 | CASSTRVGLNNEQFF
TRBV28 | CASSLLSQRLAGSYEQYF
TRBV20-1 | CSARRQGYQETQYF
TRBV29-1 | CSVRGVGSYEQYF
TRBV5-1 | CASSSSASPLYEQYF
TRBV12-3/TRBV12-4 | CASSSRWTGTGELFF
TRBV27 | CASSLGGQTYGYTF
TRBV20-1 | CSARDHKGEGYTDTQYF
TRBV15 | CATSRDPKAGYEQYF
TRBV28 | CASSSRAYEQYF
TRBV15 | CATSSSASGRAGDTQYF
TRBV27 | CASSRSGRASEAFF
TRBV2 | CASSETSKGHIQYF
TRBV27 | CASSAGPPSGSLGEQFF
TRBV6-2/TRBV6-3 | CASSYSGSTDTQYF
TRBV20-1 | CSARKREYEQYF
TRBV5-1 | CASSSSLLTSGSTDTQYF
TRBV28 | CASSRGGGSEQYF
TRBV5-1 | CASSLGAVAENNQPQHF
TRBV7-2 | CASSRTDTQYF
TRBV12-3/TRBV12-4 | CATTQYPSGRLFSYNEQFF
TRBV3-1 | CASSHARTEAFF
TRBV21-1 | CASSREYNEQFF
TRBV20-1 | CSARDRNGVYNEQFF
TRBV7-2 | CASSPWDRSTEAFF
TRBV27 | CASSSLAGADYNEQFF
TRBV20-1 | CSARDLGTIDEQYF
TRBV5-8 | CASSSGPKNTGELFF
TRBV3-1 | CASSTSGAGVYNEQFF
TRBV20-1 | CSARGRTGGIYGYTF
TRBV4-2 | CASSQGQGAEKLFF
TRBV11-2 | CASSWGRGVTDTQYF
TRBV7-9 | CASSTKTRSYEQYF
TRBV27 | CASSQITGGLYEQYF